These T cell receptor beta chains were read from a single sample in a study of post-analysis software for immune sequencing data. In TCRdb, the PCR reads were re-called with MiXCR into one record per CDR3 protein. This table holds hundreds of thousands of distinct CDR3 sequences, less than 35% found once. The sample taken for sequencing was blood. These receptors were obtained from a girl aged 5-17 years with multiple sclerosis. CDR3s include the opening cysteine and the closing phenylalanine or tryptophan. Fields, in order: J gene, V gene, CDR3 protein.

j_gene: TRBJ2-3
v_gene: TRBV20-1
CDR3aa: CSADWRGTDTQYF

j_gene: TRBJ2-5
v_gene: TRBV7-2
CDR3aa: CASSRGLAGGLIETQYF

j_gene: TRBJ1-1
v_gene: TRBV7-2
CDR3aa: CVSSLVRIGGGSTEAFF

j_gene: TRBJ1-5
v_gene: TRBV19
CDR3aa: CASSVGIGGGQPQHF

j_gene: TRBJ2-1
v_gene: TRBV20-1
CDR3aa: CSGRYYNEQFF

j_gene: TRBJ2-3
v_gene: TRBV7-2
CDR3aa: CASSPEHQVTNEKLYF

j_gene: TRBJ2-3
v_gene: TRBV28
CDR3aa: CASRPDGQPTDTQYF

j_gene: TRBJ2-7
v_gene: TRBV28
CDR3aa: CASNFALGARVHEQYF

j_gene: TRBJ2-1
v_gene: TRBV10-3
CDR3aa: CAISDPGLAGGLYHEQFF

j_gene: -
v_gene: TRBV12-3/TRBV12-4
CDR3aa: CASSPPQHETQYF

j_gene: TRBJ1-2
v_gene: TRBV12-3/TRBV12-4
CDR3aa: CASSSGFVGGSLGYGYTF

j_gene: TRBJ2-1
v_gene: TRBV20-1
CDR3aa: CSARWACGTLDEQFF

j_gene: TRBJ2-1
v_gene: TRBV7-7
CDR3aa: CASSPDRGPGEQFF

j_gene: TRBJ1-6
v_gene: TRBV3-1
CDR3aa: CASSQRRTGGNSPLHF

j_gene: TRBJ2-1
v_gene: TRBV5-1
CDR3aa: CASSLDGTPNNEQFF

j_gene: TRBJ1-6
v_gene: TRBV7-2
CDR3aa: CASSWGVYNSPLHF

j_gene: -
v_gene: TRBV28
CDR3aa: CASSFFRDRATRGTYEQYF

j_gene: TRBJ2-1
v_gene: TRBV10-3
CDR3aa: CAISRPSGYNEQFF

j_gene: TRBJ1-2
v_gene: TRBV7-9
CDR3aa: CASSRETLSGYTF

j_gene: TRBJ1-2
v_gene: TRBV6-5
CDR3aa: CASRPPARAGGYGYTF

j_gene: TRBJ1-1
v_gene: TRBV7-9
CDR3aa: CASSSPGGTMNTEAFF

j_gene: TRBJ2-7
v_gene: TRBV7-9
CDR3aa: CASSFSETRYF

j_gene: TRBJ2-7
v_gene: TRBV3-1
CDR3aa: CASSQTGGSYEQYF

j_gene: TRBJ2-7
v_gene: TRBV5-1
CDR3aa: CASSLDVGASYEQYF

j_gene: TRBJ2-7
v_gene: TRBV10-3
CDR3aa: CAISESWESPYEQYF

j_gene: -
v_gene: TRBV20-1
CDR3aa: CSAGRVSTLNEQYF

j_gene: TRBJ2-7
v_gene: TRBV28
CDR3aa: CASGGRPGSSSYEQYF

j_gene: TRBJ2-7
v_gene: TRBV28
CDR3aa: CASHSRASAIYEQYF

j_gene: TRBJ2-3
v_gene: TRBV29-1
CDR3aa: CSVVQGVGTDTQYF

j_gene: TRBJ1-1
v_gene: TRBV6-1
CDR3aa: CASSEAQGLNTEAFF

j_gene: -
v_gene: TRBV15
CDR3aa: CATSSRTGDHEQYF

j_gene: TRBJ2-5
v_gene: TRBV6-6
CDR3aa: CASSYPAYQETQYF

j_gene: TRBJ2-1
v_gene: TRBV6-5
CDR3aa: CASSRIADHNNEQFF